This TCR beta chain appears in the sequencing data of a study of cytomegalovirus exposure and HLA in healthy donors (dated by TCRdb to about 2017). At the level of the whole study: An earlier analysis of under 600 of the donors reported about 290 Gb of sequence data and 117 million unique TCR beta sequences from around 200 million T cells. Roughly 290 gigabases of sequencing data and 75 million to 85 million unique TCR sequences made up an early release that covered several hundred HLA-typed donors. Among the roughly 400 genotyped donors, around 81% belonged to the genetic ancestry cluster associated with self-reported Caucasian donors. The study aimed to test whether signatures of past pathogen exposure could be identified by cataloging public T cell receptors. The study used immunosequencing to profile the T cell repertoires of approximately 630 subjects and linked those repertoires to cytomegalovirus serostatus. In addition to the first cohort of several hundred subjects, a separate validation cohort of approximately 110 different subjects was used. The study combined high-throughput TCR immunosequencing, statistical association of individual TCRs with disease status, and machine learning to predict cytomegalovirus infection status. In a later analysis, previously published TCR beta repertoires from fewer than 750 donors were re-analyzed and high-resolution HLA genotyping was added so that TCR occurrence patterns could be studied. The later analysis used no new phenotypic data to find candidate immune exposures, relying instead on TCR beta sequences and their occurrence across donors. In an earlier analysis of roughly 600 of the donors, high-throughput TCR beta sequencing was used to judge whether each TCR beta V gene segment behaved as functional or pseudogenic. Donor age, sex, ethnicity and CMV serostatus were collected together with the repertoire data. A later genetic analysis took genome-wide SNP genotypes for about 55% of the roughly 670 donors and used that subset as a discovery cohort. All discovery cohort repertoires had been generated on a single sequencing platform. HLA typing covered class I and class II loci at four-digit resolution. Typing coverage differed by locus: A, B, C, DRB1 and DQB1 were typed in roughly 620-640 donors, DQA1 in about 510, DPA1 in 606, and DPB1 in approximately 450. Roughly 5 DR-DQ haplotypes were treated as single units for association and clustering because of strong linkage in the cohort. Among 398 genotyped donors of the cohort, an average of about 220,000 unique TCR beta nucleotide sequences was sequenced per donor, of which about 19% were non-productive. Points the paper makes about the study in general: Most TCR sequences were observed very rarely across donors, whereas some public TCRs were present in many individuals. When HLA alleles, especially DR and DQ, strongly co-occurred, TCR associations were difficult to assign to individual alleles. A further reported finding was that TCR beta sequences accurately predicted the HLA-A and HLA-B alleles for most subjects in the first cohort. In a later analysis, most CMV-associated TCR beta chains were found to appear HLA-restricted, with HLA associations seemingly driven largely by CMV exposure. The classifier was reported to diagnose cytomegalovirus status with high specificity and sensitivity in both the original cohort and the validation cohort. V-gene and J-gene trimming of TCR beta chains was associated with a missense DCLRE1C variant in a later genetic analysis, and the association was replicated in an independent cohort. In a later analysis, HLA-associated TCR beta chains were found to be more clonally expanded and to have lower generation probabilities than equally common non-associated chains. CMV serostatus was the only immune exposure information available for the cohort. Specific HLA alleles were associated with 15,000 to 20,000 TCR beta sequences at a false discovery rate of 0.05 in a later analysis. Because HLA typing was missing for some donors at each locus, association tests included only the typed subset. Correlated functional status among segregating V segments might be attributable to linkage disequilibrium, but an unknown experimental factor could not be ruled out. This cohort had only TCR beta chains sequenced, and the lack of alpha or paired-chain data limited which features could be detected. The presence/absence analyses assumed that sequencing depth was roughly uniform across donors, and that assumption may not be true. A later analysis found that TCR association rates varied across HLA loci, with DRB1 alleles showing the most associated TCRs and HLA-C alleles the fewest. In an earlier analysis of under 600 of the donors, most TCR beta V segments were observed in productive rearrangements about 90% or about 30% of the time, broadly matching IMGT annotations. In the study, around 150 TCR beta chains were listed as associated with cytomegalovirus. The authors suggested that the approach could potentially be extended to other disease states and immunological phenotypes. The sequencing pipeline was judged likely to have produced a cluster of highly shared sequence variants as a technical artifact. The earlier analysis of nearly 600 of the donors excluded roughly 17 rarely observed V segments, including chromosome 9 orphons, because counts were too low. According to a later genetic analysis, donors in an Asian-associated ancestry cluster had fewer N-insertions in productive TCRs than the approximately 710-donor mean. A later analysis reported that several top co-occurrence clusters appeared linked to parvovirus B19, influenza, CMV and Epstein-Barr virus. In vitro tests confirmed that a few of the cytomegalovirus-associated TCR beta chains recognize cytomegalovirus antigens.

Notes on this clone: This receptor's antigen is unknown. No base quality values were provided; no much bigger clone lies one nucleotide off.

Library construction relied on the immunoSEQ multiplex PCR assay. For the multiplex PCR, a mixture combining 60 forward primers for TCR Vbeta segments and 13 reverse primers for TCR Jbeta segments was used. Amplification of the CDR3 region of rearranged TCR beta genes was performed with a multiplex PCR assay on genomic DNA. Amplified TCR beta libraries were sequenced as 87-base-pair reads on the Illumina HiSeq System. For the original study's pipeline: A later analysis tallied 80 million to 95 million unique TCR beta chains across the approximately 670 repertoires, and about 12 million of those chains were shared by two or more donors. Raw reads were error-corrected and collapsed into unique sequences by a nearest-neighbor algorithm in which closely related sequences were merged to remove PCR and sequencing errors. Alignment of CDR3 sequences to IMGT reference sequences was used to assign V, D and J gene segments. For a sequence to be retained, a match of at least six nucleotides was required to both a V gene segment and a J gene segment. A rearrangement was called productive if the CDR3 had no stop codons and remained in frame with V and J, and every other rearrangement was called non-productive. Following IMGT convention, CDR3 was defined as the stretch from the second conserved V-encoded cysteine to the conserved J-encoded phenylalanine. The earlier analysis of about 570 of the donors excluded any sequence lacking an unambiguous match to a single V gene segment. An earlier analysis of a few hundred of the donors called V segments functional above 56.7% productive rearrangements and segregating when the between-donor standard deviation exceeded 5%. A statistical classification framework was built to diagnose cytomegalovirus status from the catalog of TCR beta chain sequences. In a later analysis, TCR nucleotide sequences were compared against IMGT/GENE-DB human TR gene sequences so that V and J genes could be assigned. Using the TCRdist pipeline, a later analysis assigned CDR3 sequences along with most-parsimonious VDJ recombination scenarios. In a later analysis, each TCR beta chain was defined by its CDR3 amino acid sequence together with its V-gene family, and reads without a unique V-gene family were excluded. As a way to deal with suspected cross-contamination and a sequencing artifact, a later analysis dropped 500 to 700 nucleotide sequences that were highly shared and had low generation probability. In a later analysis, a clonal expansion index for each public chain was calculated from normalized within-repertoire ranks of inferred template counts. Generation probabilities in a later analysis came from a VDJ recombination model fitted to out-of-frame rearrangements, and those results were checked against IGoR. Hypergeometric tests were used in a later analysis to score TCR-TCR, TCR-HLA and TCR-CMV co-occurrence, with a repertoire-size bias correction applied to the TCR pairs. To estimate false discovery rates, a later analysis permuted the HLA or CMV assignments 20 times. In a later analysis, co-occurring TCRs were grouped using DBSCAN, with TCRdist sequence similarity added in when clustering inside HLA-allele-positive subsets. Repertoires with fewer than 30,000 or more than 120,000 public chains were left out of co-occurrence clustering, as were five repertoires with anomalous nucleotide sharing. The table was pulled from immuneACCESS by TCRdb, which kept in-frame rearrangements only. Such tables lose some clones; where checked, under half of the loss comes from unresolved V genes, and the rest has no known cause. That table gives V, J and clone size, and the DNA gave D and trimming. The sample has 200,000 or so clones on record, around 70% of them singletons. The ten top clones hold roughly 2.5% of the sample.

The cohort consisted of more than 650 healthy bone marrow donors. All cohort members were sampled while nominally healthy, although unrecorded immune exposures were likely present. The donor tested CMV seropositive, placing the donor among the 289 seropositive members of the cohort. Each donor provided a peripheral blood sample, and peripheral blood mononuclear cells were used for TCR beta sequencing. Genomic DNA extraction from the blood cell samples was performed with the Qiagen DNeasy Blood Extraction Kit. The sample consisted of PBMCs. The sequence was obtained from a man in his forties in good health and CMV-seropositive.

CDR3 loop: CASKQLRNYGYTF. The DNA sequence is as follows: TGTGCCAGCAAACAGTTGCGTAACTATGGCTACACCTTC. The chain couples TRBV2 to TRBJ1-2, with the D gene too uncertain to name. Deletion took 7 bases off V and 1 base off J, with a span of 10 bases between the germline ends. CDR1 SNHLY and CDR2 FYNNEI are derived from the germline V gene. From the cysteine through the phenylalanine, the CDR3 covers 13 amino acids. The entry retains the CDR3 DNA only, 39 bases that are in frame from base 1.